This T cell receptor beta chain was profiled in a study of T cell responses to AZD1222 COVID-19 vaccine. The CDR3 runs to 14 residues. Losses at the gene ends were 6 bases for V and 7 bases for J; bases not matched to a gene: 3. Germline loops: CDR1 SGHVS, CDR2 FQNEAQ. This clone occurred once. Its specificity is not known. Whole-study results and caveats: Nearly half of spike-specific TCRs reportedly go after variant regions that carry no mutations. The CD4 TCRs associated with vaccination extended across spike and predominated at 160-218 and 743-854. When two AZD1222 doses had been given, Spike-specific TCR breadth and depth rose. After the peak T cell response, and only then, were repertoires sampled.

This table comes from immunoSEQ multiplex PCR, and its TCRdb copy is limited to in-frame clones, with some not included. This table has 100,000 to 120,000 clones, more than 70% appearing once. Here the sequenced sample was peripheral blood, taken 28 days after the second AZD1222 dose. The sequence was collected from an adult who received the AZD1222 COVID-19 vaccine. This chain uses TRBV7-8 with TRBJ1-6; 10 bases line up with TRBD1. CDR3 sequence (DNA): TGTGCCAGCAGGTGGGACAGGGGAAATTCACCCCTCCACTTT. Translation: CASRWDRGNSPLHF.